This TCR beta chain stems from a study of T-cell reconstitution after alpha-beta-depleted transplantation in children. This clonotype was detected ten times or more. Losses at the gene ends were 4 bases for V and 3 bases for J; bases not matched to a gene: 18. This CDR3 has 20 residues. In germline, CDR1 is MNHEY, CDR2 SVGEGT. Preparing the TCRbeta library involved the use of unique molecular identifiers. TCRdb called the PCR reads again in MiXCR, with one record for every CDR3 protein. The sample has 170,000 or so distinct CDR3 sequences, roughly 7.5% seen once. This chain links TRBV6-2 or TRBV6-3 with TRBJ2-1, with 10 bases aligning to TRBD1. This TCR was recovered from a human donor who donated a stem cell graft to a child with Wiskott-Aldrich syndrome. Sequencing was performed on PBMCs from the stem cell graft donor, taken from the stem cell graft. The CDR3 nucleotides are TGTGCCAGCAGTTCCCGGCCTCCGGGACAGGGGTTTAATCTCTACAATGAGCAGTTCTTC. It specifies CASSSRPPGQGFNLYNEQFF.